This T cell receptor beta chain was identified during a study of blood T cell repertoires in COVID-19. Study details: The study drew acute and convalescent COVID-19 samples from the United States, Italy and Spain. In each case, the material was cDNA or gDNA derived from T cells, B-cell-depleted T cells, or PBMCs.

With 6 bases removed from V and 0 bases from J, the gap between germline ends came to 12 bases. The CDR3 is 15 residues long. CDR1 is SNHLY, CDR2 FYNNEI, per germline. Original processing notes: Reference gene primer amplification gave estimated nucleated cell counts. Clones were read by immunoSEQ multiplex PCR, and TCRdb kept only the in-frame ones, dropping some. Clone size and the V and J calls come from that table; the DNA yielded D and trimming. The sample has 100,000 or so clones, approximately 75% seen once; the top ten hold 10% to 15%. This clone was counted a few times. The receptor comes from a human donor in a cohort sampled during active COVID-19. This chain connects TRBV2 to TRBJ1-5; no clear D. The sample consisted of peripheral blood. The DNA of the CDR3 is TGTGCCAGCAGCGCGGAGGGAGATAGCAATCAGCCCCAGCATTTT. Protein product: CASSAEGDSNQPQHF.